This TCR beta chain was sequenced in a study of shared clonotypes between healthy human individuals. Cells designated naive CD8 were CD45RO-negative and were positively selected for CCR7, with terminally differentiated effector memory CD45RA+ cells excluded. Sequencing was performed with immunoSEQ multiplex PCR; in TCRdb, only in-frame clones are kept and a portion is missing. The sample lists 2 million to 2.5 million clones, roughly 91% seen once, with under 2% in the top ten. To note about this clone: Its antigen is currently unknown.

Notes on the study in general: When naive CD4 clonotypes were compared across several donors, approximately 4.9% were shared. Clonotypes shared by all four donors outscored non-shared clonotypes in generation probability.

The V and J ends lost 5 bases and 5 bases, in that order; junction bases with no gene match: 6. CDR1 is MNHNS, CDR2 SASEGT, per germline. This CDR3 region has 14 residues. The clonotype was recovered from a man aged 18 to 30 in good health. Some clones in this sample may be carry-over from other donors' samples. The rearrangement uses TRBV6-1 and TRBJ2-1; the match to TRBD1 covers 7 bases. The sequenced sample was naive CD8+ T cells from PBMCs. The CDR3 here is CASSSLGQNNEQFF. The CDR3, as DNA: TGTGCCAGCAGTTCCCTGGGACAGAACAATGAGCAGTTCTTC.